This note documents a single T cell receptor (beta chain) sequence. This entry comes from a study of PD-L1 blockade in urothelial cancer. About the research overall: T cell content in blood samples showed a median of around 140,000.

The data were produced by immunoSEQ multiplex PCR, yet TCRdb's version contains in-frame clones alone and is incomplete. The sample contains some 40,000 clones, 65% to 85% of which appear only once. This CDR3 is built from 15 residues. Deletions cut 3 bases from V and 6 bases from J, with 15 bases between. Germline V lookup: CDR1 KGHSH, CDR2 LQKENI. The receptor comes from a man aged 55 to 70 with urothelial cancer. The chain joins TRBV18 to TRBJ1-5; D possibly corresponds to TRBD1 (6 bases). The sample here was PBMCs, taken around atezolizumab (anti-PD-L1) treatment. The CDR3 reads CASSPPGGQGQPQHF. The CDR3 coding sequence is TGTGCCAGCTCACCTCCGGGGGGGCAGGGTCAGCCCCAGCATTTT. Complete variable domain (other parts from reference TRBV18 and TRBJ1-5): NAGVMQNPRHLVRRRGQEARLRCSPMKGHSHVYWYRQLPEEGLKFMVYLQKENIIDESGMPKERFSAEFPKEGPSILRIQQVVRGDSAAYFCASSPPGGQGQPQHFGDGTRLSIL.